Here is one TCR beta chain with its context. Other DNA sequences in this sample translate to the same CDR3. The source of the sample is a study of T cell responses to AZD1222 COVID-19 vaccine. Only in-frame clones appear in the TCRdb table, and some are missing; sequencing was by immunoSEQ multiplex PCR. This sample has 130,000 or so clones, with around 86% found just once. CDR3 length equals 15 residues. Trimming took 1 base from V and 0 from J, leaving 8 bases between them. Germline CDR1 and CDR2: SGHDT and YYEEEE. This receptor was taken from an adult in good health. This specimen consisted of peripheral blood, obtained on day 0 of AZD1222 vaccination. The chain is built from TRBV5-6 and TRBJ1-5, with TRBD1 as a possible D gene (5 bases). The CDR3 nucleotides read TGTGCCAGCAGCTTGCGGGGGTATAGCAATCAGCCCCAGCATTTT. Translation: CASSLRGYSNQPQHF.